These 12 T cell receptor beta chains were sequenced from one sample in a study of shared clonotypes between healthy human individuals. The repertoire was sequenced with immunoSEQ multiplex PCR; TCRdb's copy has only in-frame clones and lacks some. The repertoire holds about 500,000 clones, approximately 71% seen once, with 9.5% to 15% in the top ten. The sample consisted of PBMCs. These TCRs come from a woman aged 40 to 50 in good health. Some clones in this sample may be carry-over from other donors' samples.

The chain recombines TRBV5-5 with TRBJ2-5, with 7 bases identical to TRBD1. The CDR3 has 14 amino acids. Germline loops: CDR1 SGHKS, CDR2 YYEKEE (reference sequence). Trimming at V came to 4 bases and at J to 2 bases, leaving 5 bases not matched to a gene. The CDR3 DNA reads TGTGCCAGCAGCAAGTGGGGACAGCAAGAGACCCAGTACTTC. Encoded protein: CASSKWGQQETQYF.

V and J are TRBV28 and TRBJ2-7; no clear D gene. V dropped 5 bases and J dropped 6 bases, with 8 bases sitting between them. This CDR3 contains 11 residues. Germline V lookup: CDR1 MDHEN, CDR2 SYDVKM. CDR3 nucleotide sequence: TGTGCCAGCAGTACTCCCATCGAGCAGTACTTC. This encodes CASSTPIEQYF.

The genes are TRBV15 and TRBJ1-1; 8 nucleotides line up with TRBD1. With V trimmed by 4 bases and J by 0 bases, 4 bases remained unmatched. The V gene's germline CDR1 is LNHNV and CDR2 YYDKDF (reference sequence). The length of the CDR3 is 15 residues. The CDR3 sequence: CATSTMTGVNTEAFF. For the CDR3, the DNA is TGTGCCACCAGCACTATGACAGGGGTGAACACTGAAGCTTTCTTT.

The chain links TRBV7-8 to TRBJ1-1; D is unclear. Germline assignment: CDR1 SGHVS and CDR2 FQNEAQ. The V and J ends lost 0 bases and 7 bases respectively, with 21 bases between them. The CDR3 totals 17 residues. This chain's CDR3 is CASSLARAERARNEAFF. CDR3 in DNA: TGTGCCAGCAGCTTAGCGAGAGCAGAAAGGGCGCGTAATGAAGCTTTCTTT.

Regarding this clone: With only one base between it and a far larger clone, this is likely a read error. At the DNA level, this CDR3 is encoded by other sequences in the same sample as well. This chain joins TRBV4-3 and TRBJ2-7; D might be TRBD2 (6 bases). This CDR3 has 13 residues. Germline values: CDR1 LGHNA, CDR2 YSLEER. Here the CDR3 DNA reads TGCGCCAGCAGTCAAGGAGGGTACTACGAGCAGTACTTC. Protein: CASSQGGYYEQYF.

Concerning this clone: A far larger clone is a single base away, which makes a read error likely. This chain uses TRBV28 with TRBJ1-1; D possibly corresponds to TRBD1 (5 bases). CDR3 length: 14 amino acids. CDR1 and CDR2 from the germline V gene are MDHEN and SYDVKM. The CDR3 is CAGRRWGENTEAFF. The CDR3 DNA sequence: TGTGCCGGCAGAAGGTGGGGGGAGAACACTGAAGCTTTCTTT.

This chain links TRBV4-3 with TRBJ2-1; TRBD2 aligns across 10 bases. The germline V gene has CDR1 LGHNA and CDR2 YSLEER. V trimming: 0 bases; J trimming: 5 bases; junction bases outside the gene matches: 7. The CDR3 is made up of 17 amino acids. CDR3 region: CASSQDPGLAAHNEQFF. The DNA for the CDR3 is TGCGCCAGCAGCCAAGATCCTGGACTAGCGGCCCACAATGAGCAGTTCTTC.

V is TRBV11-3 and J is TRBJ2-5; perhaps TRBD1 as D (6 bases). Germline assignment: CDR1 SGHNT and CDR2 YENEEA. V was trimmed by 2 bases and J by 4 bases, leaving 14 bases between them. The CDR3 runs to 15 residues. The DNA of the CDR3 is TGTGCCAGCAGCTTAACGCCGGGACACGGAGAGACCCAGTACTTC. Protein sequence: CASSLTPGHGETQYF.

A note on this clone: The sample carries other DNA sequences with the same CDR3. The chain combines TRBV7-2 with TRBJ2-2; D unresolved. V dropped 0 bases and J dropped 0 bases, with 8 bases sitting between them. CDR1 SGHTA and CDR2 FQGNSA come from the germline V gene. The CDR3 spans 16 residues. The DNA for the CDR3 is TGTGCCAGCAGCTTAGCTGGCGGAACGAACACCGGGGAGCTGTTTTTT. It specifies CASSLAGGTNTGELFF.

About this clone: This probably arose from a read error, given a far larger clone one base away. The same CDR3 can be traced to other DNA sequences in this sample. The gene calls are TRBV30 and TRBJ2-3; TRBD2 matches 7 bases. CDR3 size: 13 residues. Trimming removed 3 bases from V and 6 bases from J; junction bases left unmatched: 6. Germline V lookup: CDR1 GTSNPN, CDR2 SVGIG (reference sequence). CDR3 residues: CAWRKGGTDTQYF. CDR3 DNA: TGTGCCTGGAGAAAGGGAGGGACGGATACGCAGTATTTT.

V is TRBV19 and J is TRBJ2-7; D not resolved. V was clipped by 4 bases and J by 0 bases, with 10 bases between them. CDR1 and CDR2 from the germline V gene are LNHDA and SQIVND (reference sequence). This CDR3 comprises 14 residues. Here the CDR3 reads CASSTDGYSYEQYF. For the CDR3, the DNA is TGTGCCAGTAGTACAGACGGGTACTCCTACGAGCAGTACTTC. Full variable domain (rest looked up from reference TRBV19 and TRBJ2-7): DGGITQSPKYLFRKEGQNVTLSCEQNLNHDAMYWYRQDPGQGLRLIYYSQIVNDFQKGDIAEGYSVSREKKESFPLTVTSAQKNPTAFYLCASSTDGYSYEQYFGPGTRLTVT.

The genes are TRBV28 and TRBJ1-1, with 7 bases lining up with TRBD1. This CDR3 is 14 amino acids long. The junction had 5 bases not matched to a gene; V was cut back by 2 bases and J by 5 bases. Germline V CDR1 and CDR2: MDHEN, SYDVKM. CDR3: CASSLDGTVTEAFF. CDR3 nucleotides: TGTGCCAGCAGTTTAGACGGGACAGTGACTGAAGCTTTCTTT.